Reported below is one T cell receptor (beta chain). The data are from a study of Graves' ophthalmopathy and Graves' hyperthyroidism. After removal of 4 bases from V and 1 base from J, the junction contained 7 bases not matched to a gene. The CDR3 runs 14 residues. CDR1 is SQVTM, CDR2 ANQGSEA, per germline. RNA transcripts served as template for amplifying TCR beta CDR3 sequences. Second-round multiplex PCR came after first-round RT-PCR with HTBI primers. TCRdb itself ran the multiplex PCR reads through MiXCR, one entry per CDR3 protein. The sample yields hundreds of thousands of distinct CDR3 sequences, around 21% seen once.

V usage is TRBV29-1 and J usage is TRBJ2-7; 7 bases map to TRBD1. This TCR was recovered from a woman between 18 and 30 years old with stable Graves' hyperthyroidism. The sequenced sample consisted of peripheral blood. CDR3 region: CSVGGGRGSYEQYF. In nucleotides, the CDR3 is TGCAGCGTTGGAGGGGGCAGGGGGTCCTACGAGCAGTACTTC.